The subject of this entry is one TCR beta chain. Antigen unknown. One entry per CDR3 protein results from TCRdb running MiXCR on the 5' RACE reads. The sample lists approximately 300,000 distinct CDR3 sequences, roughly a tenth occurring once. The CDR3 totals 18 residues. Germline V gene data show CDR1 as MNHNY and CDR2 as SVGAGI (reference sequence). V was pared by 4 bases and J by 1 base, with 13 bases of the junction left unmatched. The data were obtained in a study of T cells after yellow fever vaccination. Broader study findings: The booster saw the reappearance of most primary-vaccination clones (around 95% CD4, about 90% CD8). Abundant contaminating clonotypes from the bulk population could appear in FACS-sorted repertoires.

The sequencing here drew on CD4+ T cells sorted from PBMCs, taken 45 days after the yellow fever booster vaccination. This clonotype originated in a man between 18 and 29 years old who received the YFV17D yellow fever vaccine. The chain combines TRBV6-6 with TRBJ1-5; 7 bases map to TRBD1. CDR3 residues: CASSSPRNRGLSNQPQHF. In DNA form, the CDR3 reads TGTGCCAGCAGTTCTCCCCGAAACAGGGGTCTAAGCAATCAGCCCCAGCATTTT.